This T cell receptor (beta chain) was observed in a study of cytomegalovirus exposure and HLA in healthy donors. Study-level information: Early released data had about 85 million unique TCRs, all coming from HLA-typed donors. Findings and caveats of the study: Donor immune exposure was known only as CMV serostatus.

Remarks on this clone: Its specificity is not known.

Germline CDR1 reads SGDLS; CDR2 reads YYNGEE. Trimming pared 4 bases from V and 5 bases from J, leaving 18 bases between. CDR3 size: 16 residues. This PCR relied on a set of 60 Vbeta primers and 13 Jbeta primers. Some clones are missing from TCRdb's copy, which holds only in-frame ones; the method was immunoSEQ multiplex PCR. The table records some 170,000 clones, 75% to 80% of them present only once. This TCR derives from a female donor in good health and CMV-seronegative. The chain uses TRBV9 and TRBJ2-2; the D gene is possibly TRBD1 (6 bases). What was sequenced was PBMCs. In DNA form, the CDR3 reads TGTGCCAGCAGCCACCACCGGGACATGATGACCGGGGAGCTGTTTTTT. Translation: CASSHHRDMMTGELFF.